A selection of T cell receptor beta chains follows, all from one sample in a study of blood T cell repertoires in COVID-19. Libraries were prepared by immunoSEQ multiplex PCR; TCRdb keeps only in-frame clonotypes and omits some of them. The repertoire holds tens of thousands of clones, with roughly four fifths as singletons. The sequenced sample was peripheral blood. These receptors were obtained from a human donor in a cohort sampled during active COVID-19. Both conserved end residues are part of each CDR3. A D gene is named only where the DNA matches it firmly. Size is omitted from some rows. Given values are once, few, many or a class for expanded clones.

d_gene	v_gene	j_gene	abundance	CDR3nt	CDR3aa
NA	TRBV27	TRBJ2-7	NA	TGTGCCAGCAGTTTATCTGTTGGGGCGATGGTCCACGAGCAGTACTTC	CASSLSVGAMVHEQYF
NA	TRBV2	TRBJ2-1	NA	TGTGCCAGCAATGGGGGCAGTAGCTCCTACAATGAGCAGTTCTTC	CASNGGSSSYNEQFF
NA	TRBV6-5	TRBJ1-5	NA	TGTGCCAGCACCCCGGGACAAGGTAGCAATCAGCCCCAGCATTTT	CASTPGQGSNQPQHF
TRBD1	TRBV5-1	TRBJ2-3	once	TGCGCCAGCAGCCTCCGAACAGGGGTAGATACGCAGTATTTT	CASSLRTGVDTQYF
NA	TRBV29-1	TRBJ1-1	once	TGCAGCGTTGAAGATGAAGGCAGGTCCCGGACTGAAGCTTTCTTT	CSVEDEGRSRTEAFF
TRBD2	TRBV2	TRBJ2-1	NA	TGTGCCAGCAGTGAAGATAGAGCGGGAGGCCGGGGCGAGCAGTTCTTC	CASSEDRAGGRGEQFF
TRBD1	TRBV13	TRBJ2-7	NA	TGTGCCAGCAGCTTAAGGTCTACGCCGGGTCGGAGACAGGGCGCCTACGAGCAGTACTTC	CASSLRSTPGRRQGAYEQYF
TRBD1	TRBV28	TRBJ1-4	NA	TGTGCCAGCAGGCCGACAGGGTCTAATGAAAAACTGTTTTTT	CASRPTGSNEKLFF
TRBD2	TRBV25-1	TRBJ2-3	NA	TGTGCCAGCACCCCCTGGACTAGCGGAAGTAGCACAGATACGCAGTATTTT	CASTPWTSGSSTDTQYF
NA	TRBV11-1	TRBJ2-2	NA	TGTGCCAGCAGCCCCGACCACAGCCCCGGGGAGCTGTTTTTT	CASSPDHSPGELFF
NA	TRBV6-5	TRBJ1-1	NA	TGTGCCAGCAGTCGAGGAGGAGGTGAAGCTTTCTTT	CASSRGGGEAFF
NA	TRBV5-1	TRBJ1-6	NA	TGCGCCAGCAGCCAAATGGCAGGGGCACTTTCACCCCTCCACTTT	CASSQMAGALSPLHF
NA	TRBV11-2	TRBJ2-2	NA	TGTGCCAGCAGCCTGAGACAAACCGGGGAGCTGTTTTTT	CASSLRQTGELFF
NA	TRBV7-8	TRBJ2-2	NA	TGTGCCAGCAGCTTCCCCCGGGACTTGGTCCTGAACACCGGGGAGCTGTTTTTT	CASSFPRDLVLNTGELFF
TRBD1	TRBV28	TRBJ2-7	NA	TGTGCCAGCAGTTACAGGGGCTACGAGCAGTACTTC	CASSYRGYEQYF
NA	TRBV2	TRBJ2-1	once	TGTGCCACAGGGGGGACGAGCTCCTACAATGAGCAGTTCTTC	CATGGTSSYNEQFF
TRBD2	TRBV5-4	TRBJ2-5	NA	TGTGCCAGCAGCCCAGGGACTAGCGGGGGGAGGGAGACCCAGTACTTC	CASSPGTSGGRETQYF
NA	TRBV6-4	TRBJ2-2	NA	TGTGCCAGCAGCCCTCGGGGGACCGGGGAGCTGTTTTTT	CASSPRGTGELFF
TRBD2	TRBV5-8	TRBJ2-1	NA	TGTGCCAGCAGCTTGGCCTTAGCGGGACTAGCGGGAGTTGAGCAGTTCTTC	CASSLALAGLAGVEQFF
TRBD2	TRBV11-3	TRBJ2-1	once	TGTGCCAGCAGCTTTAAGACTAGCGGCTTTAGCTCCTACAATGAGCAGTTCTTC	CASSFKTSGFSSYNEQFF
TRBD2	TRBV5-1	TRBJ2-7	few	TGCGCCAGCAGCGCGCTAGCGGGAGGCTCCTACGAGCAGTACTTC	CASSALAGGSYEQYF
TRBD1	TRBV7-8	TRBJ2-7	NA	TGTGCCAGCAGCTTCCGGGACAGGTCAACCTACGAGCAGTACTTC	CASSFRDRSTYEQYF
NA	TRBV29-1	TRBJ1-1	NA	TGCAGCGTTCACCGGGGCACTGAAGCTTTCTTT	CSVHRGTEAFF
TRBD1	TRBV5-6	TRBJ2-1	once	TGTGCCAGCAGCTTCGACAGGGGTCACAATGAGCAGTTCTTC	CASSFDRGHNEQFF
TRBD2	TRBV5-1	TRBJ2-3	NA	TGCGCCAGCAGCGCGGGGGGGTCAGATACGCAGTATTTT	CASSAGGSDTQYF
TRBD2	TRBV9	TRBJ2-3	NA	TGTGCCAGCAGCGTCTCCAGCGGGGGCACAGATACGCAGTATTTT	CASSVSSGGTDTQYF
NA	TRBV19	TRBJ1-1	NA	TGTGCCAGTAGTCCCCGGAGGGACACTGAAGCTTTCTTT	CASSPRRDTEAFF
TRBD2	TRBV5-4	TRBJ2-5	NA	TGTGCCAGCAGCTGGACTAGCGAAGAGACCCAGTACTTC	CASSWTSEETQYF
NA	TRBV10-3	TRBJ1-1	NA	TGTGCCATCAAGGCGGGGGAGGGGACCTATGAAGCTTTCTTT	CAIKAGEGTYEAFF
TRBD2	TRBV19	TRBJ2-5	NA	TGTGCCAGTTCGGCTAGCGGAACTTTCGGGGAGACCCAGTACTTC	CASSASGTFGETQYF
TRBD2	TRBV4-1	TRBJ2-5	NA	TGCGCCAGCAGCCAAGCGCCGGGACTAGCTGTCCAAGAGACCCAGTACTTC	CASSQAPGLAVQETQYF
NA	TRBV19	TRBJ1-5	NA	TGTGCCAGTAGTATGAGCAGGATTCAGCCCCAGCATTTT	CASSMSRIQPQHF
TRBD1	TRBV28	TRBJ1-1	medium-sized	TGTGCCAGCAGTTCATTAATTACCCAGGGGGCGCTGAACACTGAAGCTTTCTTT	CASSSLITQGALNTEAFF
NA	TRBV9	TRBJ2-6	NA	TGTGCCAGCAGCCCAAGACAACACTCTGGGGCCAACGTCCTGACTTTC	CASSPRQHSGANVLTF
TRBD2	TRBV28	TRBJ2-3	NA	TGTGCCACCAAAAAGCGGGAGTTCCGAGTTACAGATACGCAGTATTTT	CATKKREFRVTDTQYF
NA	TRBV9	TRBJ2-3	NA	TGTGCCAGCAGCGTAGTGTGGTCCCTTATCGGTACGCAGTATTTT	CASSVVWSLIGTQYF
TRBD2	TRBV9	TRBJ2-3	NA	TGTGCCAGCAGCGTAGCTAGCGGGATCACAGATACGCAGTATTTT	CASSVASGITDTQYF
TRBD1	TRBV6-5	TRBJ2-7	NA	TGTGCCAGCAGTTATTCGGACAGGGGAACCTACGAGCAGTACTTC	CASSYSDRGTYEQYF
NA	TRBV6-5	TRBJ1-2	NA	TGTGCCAGCACCGACAGAACCCCTCCTAACTATGGCTACACCTTC	CASTDRTPPNYGYTF
NA	TRBV7-9	TRBJ1-5	NA	TGTGCCAGCAGCTTTGGGGGGGATCAGCCCCAGCATTTT	CASSFGGDQPQHF